A single sample gave rise to the 32 T cell receptor beta chains below, sequenced in a study of T cell responses to AZD1222 COVID-19 vaccine. Sequencing used immunoSEQ multiplex PCR; TCRdb keeps in-frame clones, though not all of them. Of about 140,000 clones listed, around 90% were seen once; the top ten hold around 1.5%. The sequenced sample was peripheral blood, obtained on day 0 of AZD1222 vaccination. These TCRs come from an adult in good health.

V is TRBV2 and J is TRBJ2-2, with 8 positions matching TRBD1. V was pared by 9 bases and J by 6 bases, with 9 bases of the junction left unmatched. The germline gives CDR1 SNHLY, CDR2 FYNNEI. The CDR3 runs 14 residues. CDR3 DNA: TGTGCCAGACGACCAGGGGGCGCGGCCGGGGAGCTGTTTTTT. Encoded protein: CARRPGGAAGELFF.

The gene calls are TRBV5-1 and TRBJ1-1; weak D call: TRBD1 (6 bases). Germline CDR1 and CDR2: SGHRS and YFSETQ. This CDR3 is 16 amino acids long. Trimming left V 0 bases short and J 3 bases short, with 15 bases between. DNA for the CDR3: TGCGCCAGCAGCTTGGCGGTAGGGGGGTGGGACACTGAAGCTTTCTTT. This codes for CASSLAVGGWDTEAFF.

V gene TRBV2 combines with J gene TRBJ1-1; D might be TRBD1 (5 bases). The CDR3 sequence is 14 residues long. Germline values: CDR1 SNHLY, CDR2 FYNNEI. The V end was cut by 6 bases, the J end by 1 base, with 12 bases between. The CDR3 spells CASRTDAANTEAFF. CDR3 coding DNA: TGTGCCAGCAGGACAGACGCAGCGAACACTGAAGCTTTCTTT.

The rearrangement links TRBV5-4 to TRBJ1-2; D is perhaps TRBD1 (6 bases). Trimming shortened V by 0 bases and J by 0 bases, and 12 bases separated the two germline ends. The CDR3 consists of 16 residues. CDR1 and CDR2 from the germline V gene are SGHNT and YYREEE (reference sequence). The CDR3 sequence: CASSLASGEANYGYTF. CDR3 nucleotide sequence: TGTGCCAGCAGCTTGGCCTCAGGGGAAGCTAACTATGGCTACACCTTC.

The chain is built from TRBV25-1 and TRBJ2-3, with TRBD1 matching over 9 bases. With V trimmed by 5 bases and J by 6 bases, 6 bases remained unmatched. Looked up from germline, CDR1 is MGHDK and CDR2 is SYGVNS. The CDR3 contains 14 residues. CDR3 nucleotide sequence: TGTGCCAGCAGTCCGGGACAGGGCCGCGATACGCAGTATTTT. Its protein product is CASSPGQGRDTQYF.

The genes are TRBV5-1 and TRBJ2-7, with unresolved D. CDR1 SGHRS and CDR2 YFSETQ come from the germline V gene. V was trimmed by 3 bases and J by 6 bases, leaving 16 bases between them. The CDR3 spans 14 residues. The CDR3 sequence is CASSSTPGLTEQYF. CDR3 DNA sequence: TGCGCCAGCAGCTCTACCCCTGGGCTGACCGAGCAGTACTTC.

CDR3 DNA: TGTGCCAGCAGCCCCGACAGGACGGGGACTAGCGGGAACACAGATACGCAGTATTTT. Amino acid sequence: CASSPDRTGTSGNTDTQYF. The chain is built from TRBV7-3 and TRBJ2-3; 13 bases map to TRBD2. The germline gives CDR1 SGHTA, CDR2 FQGTGA. This CDR3 spans 19 amino acids. V shed 5 bases, J shed 2 bases, and the junction held 13 bases outside the gene matches.

This chain uses TRBV11-1 with TRBJ2-5, with D possibly called TRBD1 or TRBD2 (6 bases each). The V gene's germline CDR1 is SGHAT and CDR2 FQDESV (reference sequence). V was trimmed by 2 bases and J by 2 bases, leaving 9 bases between them. This CDR3 has 14 amino acids. CDR3 residues: CASSLRGDQETQYF. The CDR3 DNA sequence: TGTGCCAGCAGCTTAAGGGGGGATCAAGAGACCCAGTACTTC.

The chain has TRBV28 and TRBJ1-2; the D gene is possibly TRBD1 (5 bases). CDR1 is MDHEN, CDR2 SYDVKM, per germline. This CDR3 is 18 amino acids long. The V end lost 5 bases, the J end lost 5 bases, and 27 bases lay between the germline ends. The CDR3: CASSRGPPWEGSPYGYTF. In DNA form, the CDR3 reads TGTGCCAGCAGTCGCGGCCCACCATGGGAGGGGTCCCCTTATGGCTACACCTTC.

The chain is built from TRBV9 and TRBJ2-7; 7 bases line up with TRBD1. The ends lost 0 bases at V and 3 bases at J; junction bases unmatched: 9. Germline CDR1 SGDLS, CDR2 YYNGEE. The CDR3 is 16 residues long. The CDR3 loop is CASSVGGRQGIYEQYF. In nucleotides, the CDR3 is TGTGCCAGCAGCGTAGGAGGTCGACAGGGAATCTACGAGCAGTACTTC.

V is TRBV12-3 or TRBV12-4 and J is TRBJ2-2; tentatively, D is TRBD2 (6 bases). CDR3 size: 13 residues. The V gene lost 10 bases and the J gene lost 6 bases, with 15 bases spanning the gap. The CDR3 sequence: CATSSGPAGELFF. The CDR3 DNA follows: TGTGCCACCTCCAGCGGGCCGGCCGGGGAGCTGTTTTTT.

The chain couples TRBV19 to TRBJ1-1; 7 bases align to TRBD1. The V and J ends lost 5 bases and 0 bases, in that order; junction bases with no gene match: 3. The CDR3 has 14 residues. Germline V gene lookup returns CDR1 LNHDA and CDR2 SQIVND (reference sequence). The CDR3 coding sequence is TGTGCCAGTAGTCTTGACAGGGTGAACACTGAAGCTTTCTTT. Translation: CASSLDRVNTEAFF.

This sequence joins TRBV5-1 and TRBJ2-1, with 8 bases identical to TRBD2. The CDR3 has 18 residues. With V trimmed by 0 bases and J by 1 base, 9 bases remained unmatched. Germline CDR1 reads SGHRS; CDR2 reads YFSETQ. The CDR3, as DNA: TGCGCCAGCAGCTTGGCGTCGGCTAGCGGGCCGTCCTACAATGAGCAGTTCTTC. It codes for CASSLASASGPSYNEQFF.

CDR3 coding DNA: TGTGCCAGCGGATCTCTGGGGGCTGAAGCTTTCTTT. Residues: CASGSLGAEAFF. The gene calls are TRBV27 and TRBJ1-1, with D possibly being TRBD1 (5 bases). The CDR3 spans 12 residues. Germline V gene data show CDR1 as MNHEY and CDR2 as SMNVEV (reference sequence). V lost 8 bases, J lost 6 bases, and 13 bases lay in between.

This sequence joins TRBV2 and TRBJ1-1, with D unresolved. From germline, CDR1 is SNHLY and CDR2 FYNNEI. The CDR3 loop spans 15 amino acids. The V gene lost 4 bases and the J gene lost 0 bases, with 12 bases spanning the gap. CDR3 in DNA: TGTGCCAGCAGTGCGAAAGGGTGGATGAACACTGAAGCTTTCTTT. Translated: CASSAKGWMNTEAFF.

The chain is built from TRBV7-9 and TRBJ2-7, with D possibly being TRBD1 (5 bases). V lost 2 bases, J lost 5 bases, and 16 bases lay in between. Germline V CDR1 and CDR2: SEHNR, FQNEAQ (reference sequence). CDR3 length: 15 amino acids. The CDR3 DNA is TGTGCCAGCAGCTTAAGGGGCCAGGGTTACCACGAGCAGTACTTC. It specifies CASSLRGQGYHEQYF.

This sequence joins TRBV29-1 and TRBJ1-2; 8 bases map to TRBD1. Germline V CDR1 and CDR2: SQVTM, ANQGSEA. This CDR3 has 12 amino acids. Losses at the gene ends were 4 bases for V and 4 bases for J; bases not matched to a gene: 2. The CDR3 reads CSVGTGSYGYTF. Written as DNA, the CDR3 is TGCAGCGTTGGGACAGGGAGCTATGGCTACACCTTC.

The chain joins TRBV5-8 to TRBJ2-7; no clear D. Trimming shortened V by 0 bases and J by 4 bases, and 8 bases separated the two germline ends. Per germline, CDR1 SGHTS and CDR2 YDEGEE. The CDR3 has 13 amino acids. The CDR3 region has the DNA TGTGCCAGCAGCTTGGGGCAGTTATACGAGCAGTACTTC. Its translation: CASSLGQLYEQYF. Based on the CDR3 plus reference TRBV5-8 and TRBJ2-7, the full variable domain is EAGVTQSPTHLIKTRGQQATLRCSPISGHTSVYWYQQALGLGLQFLLWYDEGEERNRGNFPPRFSGRQFPNYSSELNVNALELEDSALYLCASSLGQLYEQYFGPGTRLTVT.

The chain combines TRBV29-1 with TRBJ2-3; 11 nucleotides align to TRBD2. CDR3 size: 14 residues. V lost 8 bases to trimming and J lost 0 bases; unmatched junction nucleotides: 4. Germline CDR1 is SQVTM and CDR2 is ANQGSEA. The CDR3 reads CSTRTSGSTDTQYF. The CDR3 DNA reads as TGCAGCACCCGGACTAGCGGGAGCACAGATACGCAGTATTTT.

CDR3 residues: CASSQGFGASNQPQHF. DNA of the CDR3: TGCGCCAGCAGCCAAGGGTTTGGGGCTAGCAATCAGCCCCAGCATTTT. The chain has TRBV4-1 and TRBJ1-5, with a tentative D call TRBD1 (5 bases). The V end lost 1 base, the J end lost 0 bases, and 10 bases lay between the germline ends. The CDR3 is made up of 16 amino acids. Germline-derived CDR1 and CDR2 are MGHRA and YSYEKL.

The chain uses TRBV7-8 and TRBJ1-5; 7 bases agree with TRBD1. The junction had 2 bases not matched to a gene; V was cut back by 6 bases and J by 0 bases. The CDR3 has 14 residues. CDR1 is SGHVS, CDR2 FQNEAQ, per germline. This CDR3 is CASRNRGSNQPQHF. CDR3 nucleotide sequence: TGTGCCAGCAGAAACAGGGGTAGCAATCAGCCCCAGCATTTT.

The chain uses TRBV5-6 and TRBJ1-1; D is perhaps TRBD1 (6 bases). Between the trimmed V and J ends, which lost 4 bases and 6 bases, there was a span of 19 bases. The CDR3 covers 15 residues. CDR1 is SGHDT and CDR2 is YYEEEE in the germline V gene. Written as DNA, the CDR3 is TGTGCCAGCAGCCGAGTTAACGACAGGTTCGCTGAAGCTTTCTTT. It codes for CASSRVNDRFAEAFF.

J is TRBJ2-7 and V is TRBV6-2 or TRBV6-3; 11 bases agree with TRBD2. V was pared by 3 bases and J by 6 bases, with 10 bases of the junction left unmatched. The CDR3 is made up of 16 amino acids. Germline V CDR1 and CDR2: MNHEY, SVGEGT. The CDR3 nucleotides read TGTGCCAGCAGTTATTCTGAACTAGCGGGAGTCGGCGAGCAGTACTTC. Its translation is CASSYSELAGVGEQYF.

The chain joins TRBV6-2 or TRBV6-3 to TRBJ1-5, with 11 nucleotides matching TRBD1. The CDR3 is 15 residues long. Germline V gene data show CDR1 as MNHEY and CDR2 as SVGEGT. J was trimmed by 5 bases and V by 6 bases; bases with no gene match: 6. In nucleotides, the CDR3 is TGTGCCAGCAGCCAGGGGACAGGGGGATATCAGCCCCAGCATTTT. Protein sequence: CASSQGTGGYQPQHF.

V usage is TRBV28 and J usage is TRBJ2-7, with 11 nucleotides matching TRBD2. Per germline, CDR1 MDHEN and CDR2 SYDVKM. This CDR3 spans 15 amino acids. V shed 2 bases and J 6 bases; nucleotides not matched to a gene: 6. CDR3 region: CASSLNRLAGGEQYF. The DNA for the CDR3 is TGTGCCAGCAGTTTAAATCGGCTAGCGGGAGGCGAGCAGTACTTC.

The chain employs TRBV28 and TRBJ2-1; TRBD1 aligns across 8 bases. The V gene end was trimmed by 2 bases and the J gene end by 8 bases; junction bases not matched to a gene: 8. The CDR3 covers 15 residues. CDR1 is MDHEN, CDR2 SYDVKM, per germline. The CDR3 protein is CASSLGTGGFYEQFF. In nucleotides, the CDR3 is TGTGCCAGCAGTTTAGGTACAGGGGGTTTTTATGAGCAGTTCTTC.

The J gene is TRBJ1-4, the V gene TRBV7-9; D remains ambiguous. This CDR3 is built from 15 residues. The germline CDR1 and CDR2 sequences are SEHNR and FQNEAQ (reference sequence). Trimming left V 5 bases short and J 4 bases short, with 14 bases between. This CDR3 is CASSPIRLDNEKLFF. The CDR3, as DNA: TGTGCCAGCAGCCCAATCAGACTCGATAATGAAAAACTGTTTTTT. Full variable domain (missing parts from reference TRBV7-9 and TRBJ1-4): DTGVSQNPRHKITKRGQNVTFRCDPISEHNRLYWYRQTLGQGPEFLTYFQNEAQLEKSRLLSDRFSAERPKGSFSTLEIQRTEQGDSAMYLCASSPIRLDNEKLFFGSGTQLSVL.

This chain links TRBV9 with TRBJ1-2; D not certain. Per germline, CDR1 SGDLS and CDR2 YYNGEE. The CDR3 is 14 amino acids. Trimming took off 4 bases at V and 7 bases at J, with 17 bases between the two ends. The CDR3 DNA reads TGTGCCAGCAGCAAAGAGTTAGGGTCGCGTGGCTACACCTTC. It specifies CASSKELGSRGYTF.

V usage is TRBV25-1 and J usage is TRBJ2-1; the match to TRBD2 covers 7 bases. V shed 2 bases, J shed 8 bases, and the junction held 15 bases outside the gene matches. The germline CDR1 and CDR2 sequences are MGHDK and SYGVNS. There are 17 residues in the CDR3. The CDR3 region is CASSEELGRGSADEQFF. The CDR3 DNA sequence: TGTGCCAGCAGTGAAGAGTTAGGGAGGGGCTCGGCGGATGAGCAGTTCTTC. Based on the CDR3 plus reference TRBV25-1 and TRBJ2-1, the full variable domain is EADIYQTPRYLVIGTGKKITLECSQTMGHDKMYWYQQDPGMELHLIHYSYGVNSTEKGDLSSESTVSRIRTEHFPLTLESARPSHTSQYLCASSEELGRGSADEQFFGPGTRLTVL.

This CDR3 is CASSVGWDRSTDTQYF. The CDR3 region has the DNA TGTGCCAGCAGCGTAGGTTGGGACAGGAGCACAGATACGCAGTATTTT. This rearrangement joins TRBV9 to TRBJ2-3; 8 nucleotides align to TRBD1. The CDR3 loop spans 16 amino acids. The germline gives CDR1 SGDLS, CDR2 YYNGEE. V was pared by 0 bases and J by 0 bases, with 3 bases of the junction left unmatched.

The chain carries TRBV19 and TRBJ2-5; D unresolved. V lost 2 bases and J 4 bases, leaving 5 bases between the germline ends. The CDR3 consists of 12 residues. Germline lookup yields CDR1 LNHDA and CDR2 SQIVND (reference sequence). The CDR3 sequence: CASSISGETQYF. The CDR3 region has the DNA TGTGCCAGTAGTATATCCGGAGAGACCCAGTACTTC.

The chain uses TRBV7-3 and TRBJ2-7; D perhaps matches TRBD1 (5 bases). Trimming took 1 base from V and 6 from J, leaving 13 bases between them. The CDR3 covers 14 residues. Germline V lookup: CDR1 SGHTA, CDR2 FQGTGA. The CDR3 nucleotides read TGTGCCAGCAGCTTAATGCCACTCCAGGGCGAGCAGTACTTC. It codes for CASSLMPLQGEQYF.